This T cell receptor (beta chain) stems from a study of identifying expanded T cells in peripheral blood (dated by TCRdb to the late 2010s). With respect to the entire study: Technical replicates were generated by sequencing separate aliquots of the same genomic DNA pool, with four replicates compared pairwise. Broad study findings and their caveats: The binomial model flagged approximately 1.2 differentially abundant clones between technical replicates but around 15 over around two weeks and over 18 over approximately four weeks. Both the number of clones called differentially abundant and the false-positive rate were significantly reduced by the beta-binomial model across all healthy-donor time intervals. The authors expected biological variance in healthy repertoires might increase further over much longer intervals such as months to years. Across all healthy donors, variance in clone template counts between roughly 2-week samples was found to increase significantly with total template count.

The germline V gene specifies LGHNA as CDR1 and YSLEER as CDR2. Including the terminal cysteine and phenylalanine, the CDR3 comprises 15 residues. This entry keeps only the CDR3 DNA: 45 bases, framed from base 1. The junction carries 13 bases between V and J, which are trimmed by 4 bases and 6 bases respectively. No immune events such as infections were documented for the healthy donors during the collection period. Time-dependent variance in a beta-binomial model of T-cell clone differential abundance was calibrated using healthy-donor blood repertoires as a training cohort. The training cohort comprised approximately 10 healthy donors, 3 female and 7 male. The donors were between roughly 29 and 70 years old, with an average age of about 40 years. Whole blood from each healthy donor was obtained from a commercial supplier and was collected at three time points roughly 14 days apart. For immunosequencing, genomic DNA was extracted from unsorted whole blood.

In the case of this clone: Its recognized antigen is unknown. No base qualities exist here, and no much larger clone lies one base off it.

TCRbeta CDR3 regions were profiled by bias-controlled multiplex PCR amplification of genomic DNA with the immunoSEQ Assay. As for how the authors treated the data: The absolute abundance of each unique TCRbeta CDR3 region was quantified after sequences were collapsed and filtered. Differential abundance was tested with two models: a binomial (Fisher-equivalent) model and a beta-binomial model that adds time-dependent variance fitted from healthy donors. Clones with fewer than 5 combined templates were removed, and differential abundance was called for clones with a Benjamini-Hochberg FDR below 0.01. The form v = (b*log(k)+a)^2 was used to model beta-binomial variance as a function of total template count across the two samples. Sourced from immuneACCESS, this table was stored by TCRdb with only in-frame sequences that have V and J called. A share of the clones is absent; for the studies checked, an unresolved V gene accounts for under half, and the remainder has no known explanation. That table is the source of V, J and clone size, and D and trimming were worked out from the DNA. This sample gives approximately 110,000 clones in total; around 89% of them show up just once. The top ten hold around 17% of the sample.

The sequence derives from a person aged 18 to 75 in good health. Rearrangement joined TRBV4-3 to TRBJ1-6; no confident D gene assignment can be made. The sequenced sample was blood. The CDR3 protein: CASSLRAGSNSPLHF. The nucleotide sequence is TGCGCCAGCAGCCTACGGGCGGGAAGTAATTCACCCCTCCACTTT.